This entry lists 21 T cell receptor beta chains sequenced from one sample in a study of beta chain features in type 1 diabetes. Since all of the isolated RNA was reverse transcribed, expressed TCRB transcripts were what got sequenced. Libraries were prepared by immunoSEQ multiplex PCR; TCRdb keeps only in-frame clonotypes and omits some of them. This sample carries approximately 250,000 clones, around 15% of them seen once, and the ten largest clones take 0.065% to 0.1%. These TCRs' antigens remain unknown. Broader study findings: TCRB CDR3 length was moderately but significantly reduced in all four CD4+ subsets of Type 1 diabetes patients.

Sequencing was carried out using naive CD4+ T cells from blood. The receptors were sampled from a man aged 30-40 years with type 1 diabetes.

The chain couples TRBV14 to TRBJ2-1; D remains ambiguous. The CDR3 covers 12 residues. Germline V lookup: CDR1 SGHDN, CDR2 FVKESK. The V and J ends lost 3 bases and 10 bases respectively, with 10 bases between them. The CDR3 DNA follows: TGTGCCAGCAGCCACTCCGCGTCGGAGCAGTTCTTC. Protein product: CASSHSASEQFF.

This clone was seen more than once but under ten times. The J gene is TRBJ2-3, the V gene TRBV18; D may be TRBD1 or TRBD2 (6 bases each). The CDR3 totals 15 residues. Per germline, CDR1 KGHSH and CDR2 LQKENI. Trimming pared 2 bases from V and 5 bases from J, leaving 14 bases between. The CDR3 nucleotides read TGTGCCAGCTCACCATCGGGGGCGGCACAAGATACGCAGTATTTT. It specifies CASSPSGAAQDTQYF.

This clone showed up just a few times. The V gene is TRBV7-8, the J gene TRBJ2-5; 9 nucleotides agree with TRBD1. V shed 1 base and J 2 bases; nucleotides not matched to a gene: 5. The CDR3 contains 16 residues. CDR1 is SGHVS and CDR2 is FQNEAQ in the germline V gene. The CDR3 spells CASSLGGGQGQETQYF. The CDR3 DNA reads TGTGCCAGCAGCTTAGGCGGTGGACAGGGGCAAGAGACCCAGTACTTC.

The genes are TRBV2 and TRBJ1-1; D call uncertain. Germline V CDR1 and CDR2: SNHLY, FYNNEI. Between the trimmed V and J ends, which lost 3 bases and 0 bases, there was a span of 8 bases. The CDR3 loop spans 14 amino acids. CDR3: CASSEAGLNTEAFF. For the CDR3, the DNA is TGTGCCAGCAGTGAGGCGGGCTTGAACACTGAAGCTTTCTTT.

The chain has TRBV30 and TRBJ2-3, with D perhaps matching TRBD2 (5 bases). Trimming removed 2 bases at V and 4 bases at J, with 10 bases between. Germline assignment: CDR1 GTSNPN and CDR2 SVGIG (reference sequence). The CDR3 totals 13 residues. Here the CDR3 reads CAWSRGSADTQYF. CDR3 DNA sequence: TGTGCCTGGAGTCGAGGGAGTGCAGATACGCAGTATTTT.

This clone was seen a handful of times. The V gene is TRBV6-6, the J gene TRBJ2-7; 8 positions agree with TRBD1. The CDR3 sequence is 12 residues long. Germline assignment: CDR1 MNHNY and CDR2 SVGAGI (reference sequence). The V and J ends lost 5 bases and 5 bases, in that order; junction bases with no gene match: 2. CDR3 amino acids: CASSGDRNEQYF. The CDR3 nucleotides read TGTGCCAGCAGTGGGGACAGGAACGAGCAGTACTTC.

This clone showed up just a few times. CDR3 sequence: CASSLEQSTQYF. In DNA, the CDR3 is TGTGCCAGCAGTTTAGAACAGAGTACGCAGTATTTT. The chain has TRBV28 and TRBJ2-3; no reliable D call. The CDR3 runs to 12 residues. Germline V gene lookup returns CDR1 MDHEN and CDR2 SYDVKM. Trimming shortened V by 2 bases and J by 8 bases, and 8 bases separated the two germline ends.

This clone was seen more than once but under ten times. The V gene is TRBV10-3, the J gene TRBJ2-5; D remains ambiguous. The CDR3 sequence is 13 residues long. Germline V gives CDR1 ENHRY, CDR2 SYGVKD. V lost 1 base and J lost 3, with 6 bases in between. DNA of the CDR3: TGTGCCATCAGTGAGTGGGAAAAAGAGACCCAGTACTTC. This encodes CAISEWEKETQYF.

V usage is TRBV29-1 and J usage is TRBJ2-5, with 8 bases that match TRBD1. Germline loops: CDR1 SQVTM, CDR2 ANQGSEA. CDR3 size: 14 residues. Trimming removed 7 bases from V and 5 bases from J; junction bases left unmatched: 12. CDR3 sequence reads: CSGNRGSVRETQYF. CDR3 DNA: TGCAGCGGTAACAGGGGGTCCGTCCGGGAGACCCAGTACTTC.

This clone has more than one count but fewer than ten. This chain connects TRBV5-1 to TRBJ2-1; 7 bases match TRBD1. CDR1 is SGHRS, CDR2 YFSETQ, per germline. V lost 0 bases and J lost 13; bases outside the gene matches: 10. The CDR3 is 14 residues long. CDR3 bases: TGCGCCAGCAGCTTGGTACGTCCCAGGACAGGTCAGTTCTTC. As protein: CASSLVRPRTGQFF.

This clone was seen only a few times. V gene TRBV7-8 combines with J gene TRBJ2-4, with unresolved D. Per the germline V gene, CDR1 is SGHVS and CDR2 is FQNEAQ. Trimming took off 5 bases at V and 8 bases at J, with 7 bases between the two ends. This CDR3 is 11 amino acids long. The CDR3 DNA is TGTGCCAGCAGCCTACAAGACATTCAGTACTTC. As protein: CASSLQDIQYF.

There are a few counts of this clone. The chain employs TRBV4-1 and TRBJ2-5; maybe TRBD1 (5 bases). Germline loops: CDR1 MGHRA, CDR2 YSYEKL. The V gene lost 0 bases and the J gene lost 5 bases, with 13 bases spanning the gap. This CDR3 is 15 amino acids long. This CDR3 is CASSQDGAGLETQYF. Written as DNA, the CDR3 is TGCGCCAGCAGCCAAGATGGGGCAGGGCTCGAGACCCAGTACTTC.

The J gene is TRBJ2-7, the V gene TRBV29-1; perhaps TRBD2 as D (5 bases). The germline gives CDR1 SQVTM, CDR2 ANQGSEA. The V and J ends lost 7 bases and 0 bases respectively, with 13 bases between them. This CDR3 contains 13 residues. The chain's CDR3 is CSDRGQTSYEQYF. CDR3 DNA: TGCAGCGATCGCGGGCAAACCTCCTACGAGCAGTACTTC.

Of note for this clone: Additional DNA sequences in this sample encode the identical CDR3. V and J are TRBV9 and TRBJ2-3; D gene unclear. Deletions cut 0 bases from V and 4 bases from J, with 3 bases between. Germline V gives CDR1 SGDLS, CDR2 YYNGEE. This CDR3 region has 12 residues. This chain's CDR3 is CASSVGPDTQYF. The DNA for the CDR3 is TGTGCCAGCAGCGTAGGACCAGATACGCAGTATTTT.

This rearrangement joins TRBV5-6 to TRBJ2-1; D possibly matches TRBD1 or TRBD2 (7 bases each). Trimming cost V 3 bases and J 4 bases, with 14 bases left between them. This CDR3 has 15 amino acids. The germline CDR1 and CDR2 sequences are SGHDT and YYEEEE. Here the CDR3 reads CASSSTGREYNEQFF. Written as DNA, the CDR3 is TGTGCCAGCAGCTCGACAGGGAGGGAGTACAATGAGCAGTTCTTC.

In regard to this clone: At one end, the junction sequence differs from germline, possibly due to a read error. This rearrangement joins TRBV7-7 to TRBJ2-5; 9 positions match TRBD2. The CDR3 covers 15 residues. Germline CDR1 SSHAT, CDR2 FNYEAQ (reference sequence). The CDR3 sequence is CASSLRGRVQETQYF. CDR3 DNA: TGTGCTAGCAGCTTACGCGGGAGGGTTCAAGAGACCCAGTACTTC.

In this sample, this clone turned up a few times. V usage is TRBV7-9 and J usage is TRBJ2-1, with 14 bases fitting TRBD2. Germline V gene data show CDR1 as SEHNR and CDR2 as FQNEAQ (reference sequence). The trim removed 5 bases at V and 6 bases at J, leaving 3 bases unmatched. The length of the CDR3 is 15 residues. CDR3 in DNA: TGTGCCAGCAGCCGAGGACTAGCGGGAGGCAATGAGCAGTTCTTC. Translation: CASSRGLAGGNEQFF.

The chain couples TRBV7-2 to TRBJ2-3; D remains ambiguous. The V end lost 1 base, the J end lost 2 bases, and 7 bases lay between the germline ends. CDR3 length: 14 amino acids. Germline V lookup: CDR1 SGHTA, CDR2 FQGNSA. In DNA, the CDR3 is TGTGCCAGCAGCTTAGTCCACCCCACAGATACGCAGTATTTT. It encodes CASSLVHPTDTQYF.

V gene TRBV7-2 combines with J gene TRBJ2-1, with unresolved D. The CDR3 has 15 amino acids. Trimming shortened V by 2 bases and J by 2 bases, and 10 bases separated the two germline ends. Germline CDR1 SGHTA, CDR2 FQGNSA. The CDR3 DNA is TGTGCCAGCAGCTTACGGATCGAACCCTACAATGAGCAGTTCTTC. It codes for CASSLRIEPYNEQFF.

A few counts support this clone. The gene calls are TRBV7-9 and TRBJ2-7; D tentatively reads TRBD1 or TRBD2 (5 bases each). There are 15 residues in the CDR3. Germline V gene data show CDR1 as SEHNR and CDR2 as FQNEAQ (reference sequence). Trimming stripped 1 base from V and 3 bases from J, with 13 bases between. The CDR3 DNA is TGTGCCAGCAGCTTAGAGGGGACGGTGAGCTACGAGCAGTACTTC. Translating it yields CASSLEGTVSYEQYF.

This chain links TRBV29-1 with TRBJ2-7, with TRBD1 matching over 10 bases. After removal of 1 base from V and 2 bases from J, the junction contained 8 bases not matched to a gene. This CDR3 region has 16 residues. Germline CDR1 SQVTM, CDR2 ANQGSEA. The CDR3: CSVEGQGAMMAYEQYF. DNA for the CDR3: TGCAGCGTTGAAGGACAGGGGGCGATGATGGCCTACGAGCAGTACTTC.